Presented here are 7 T cell receptor beta chains from one specimen sequenced in a study of blood T cell repertoires in COVID-19. The table came from immunoSEQ multiplex PCR; TCRdb's copy has only in-frame clones and leaves some out. The sample carries under 200,000 clones, 79% recorded once. The sample taken for sequencing was peripheral blood. The receptor set was obtained from a woman aged 60 to 75 with COVID-19, enrolled during active disease.

The V and J genes are TRBV28 and TRBJ2-1, with a possible D match to TRBD1 (6 bases). V was clipped by 2 bases and J by 2 bases, with 10 bases between them. CDR1 and CDR2 (germline): MDHEN, SYDVKM. The CDR3 is 15 amino acids. The CDR3 loop reads CASSLKGVPYNEQFF. CDR3 coding DNA: TGTGCCAGCAGTTTAAAGGGGGTTCCCTACAATGAGCAGTTCTTC.

The chain couples TRBV6-5 to TRBJ2-7, with a possible D match to TRBD1 (6 bases). There are 15 residues in the CDR3. Trimming took off 5 bases at V and 1 base at J, with 15 bases between the two ends. Germline CDR1 MNHEY, CDR2 SVGAGI. The CDR3 bases are TGTGCCAGCAGTCCCAGACAGGTACCATCCTACGAGCAGTACTTC. Protein: CASSPRQVPSYEQYF.

The J gene is TRBJ1-5, the V gene TRBV5-8; 9 nucleotides align to TRBD1. Per the germline V gene, CDR1 is SGHTS and CDR2 is YDEGEE. V was clipped by 0 bases and J by 4 bases; unmatched bases: 5. CDR3 size: 16 residues. CDR3 sequence reads: CASSLGDRGSNQPQHF. In DNA, the CDR3 is TGTGCCAGCAGCTTGGGCGACAGGGGGAGTAATCAGCCCCAGCATTTT.

This chain uses TRBV14 with TRBJ2-7; a possible D gene is TRBD2 (6 bases). CDR1 is SGHDN and CDR2 is FVKESK in the germline V gene. This CDR3 is 19 amino acids long. V shed 0 bases and J shed 0 bases, with 21 bases lying between them. Written as DNA, the CDR3 is TGTGCCAGCAGCCAAGATCGGCTTCCCGGGGGTCTCTTCTCCTACGAGCAGTACTTC. It yields the protein CASSQDRLPGGLFSYEQYF.

The rearrangement uses TRBV7-2 and TRBJ1-5, with 7 bases identical to TRBD1. V trimming: 4 bases; J trimming: 0 bases; junction bases outside the gene matches: 3. Per germline, CDR1 SGHTA and CDR2 FQGNSA. CDR3 length equals 15 residues. CDR3 bases: TGTGCCAGCAGCTCCCAGGGGGGTAGCAATCAGCCCCAGCATTTT. Protein product: CASSSQGGSNQPQHF.

The chain couples TRBV5-5 to TRBJ2-7, with 10 bases lining up with TRBD1. Germline V gene lookup returns CDR1 SGHKS and CDR2 YYEKEE (reference sequence). The CDR3 totals 15 residues. Trimming took 0 bases from V and 4 from J; bases not matched to a gene: 4. CDR3 nucleotides: TGTGCCAGCAGCTTGGGTACGGGACAGGGGTACGAGCAGTACGTC. It yields the protein CASSLGTGQGYEQYV.

The V call is TRBV6-6, the J call TRBJ1-2, with a tentative D call TRBD1 (5 bases). V lost 4 bases and J 3 bases, leaving 9 bases between the germline ends. This CDR3 has 13 residues. CDR1 is MNHNY and CDR2 is SVGAGI in the germline V gene (reference sequence). CDR3 loop: CASSFDRDYGYTF. The DNA of the CDR3 is TGTGCCAGCAGTTTCGACAGAGACTATGGCTACACCTTC.